Below, one T cell receptor beta chain is given with its context. V was trimmed by 4 bases and J by 3 bases, leaving 10 bases between them. Looked up from germline, CDR1 is GTSNPN and CDR2 is SVGIG (reference sequence). This CDR3 contains 13 residues. This specimen comes from a study of blood T cell repertoires in COVID-19. In the study overall: T cells, B-cell-depleted T cells, or PBMCs supplied cDNA or gDNA.

In the original workflow: Reference gene primer amplification gave nucleated cell count estimates. Sequencing used immunoSEQ multiplex PCR; TCRdb keeps in-frame clones, though not all of them. The V and J calls and the clone size are those of that table, but D and trimming were determined from the DNA. The sample records roughly 70,000 clones, approximately 90% being singletons. The sequence was collected from a human donor in a cohort sampled during active COVID-19. The specimen was peripheral blood. This rearrangement joins TRBV30 to TRBJ1-5; D unresolved. CDR3 DNA: TGTGCCTGGACGGCAGACTTCAATCAGCCCCAGCATTTT. As protein: CAWTADFNQPQHF.